This T cell receptor beta chain was sequenced in a study of T cell responses to AZD1222 COVID-19 vaccine. Looking at the study overall: Analysis merged second doses at about 4 or about 12 weeks. General observations from the study: Repertoires in all cases were sampled only once the peak T cell response had passed. Per reports, nearly half of all spike-specific TCRs target regions that are unmutated in variants.

Sequenced by immunoSEQ multiplex PCR; TCRdb stores in-frame clones only, minus some. There are some 180,000 clones in the sample; over 80% occur only once, and under 6.5% lies in the top ten. V dropped 6 bases and J dropped 8; count of bases not matched to a gene: 8. This CDR3 spans 15 amino acids. Germline V CDR1 and CDR2: LNHDA, SQIVND (reference sequence). With respect to this clone: Its cognate antigen is unknown.

This chain connects TRBV19 to TRBJ1-6; 9 bases are a match to TRBD1. Sample: peripheral blood, taken on day 0 of AZD1222 vaccination. The receptor was derived from an adult in good health. The CDR3 region is CASRTQQGADSPLHF. DNA for the CDR3: TGTGCCAGTAGGACTCAACAGGGGGCAGATTCACCCCTCCACTTT.